A selection of T cell receptor beta chains follows, all from one sample in a study of blood T cell repertoires in COVID-19. The table came from immunoSEQ multiplex PCR; TCRdb's copy has only in-frame clones and leaves some out. The table has about 120,000 clones, approximately 80% seen once. Sequenced input: peripheral blood. The receptors originated from a woman of 80 years or more with acute or convalescent COVID-19. CDR3s include the opening cysteine and the closing phenylalanine or tryptophan. The D gene is left open where the match is weak. Size tells how often a clone was seen (once, few, many) or the class of an expanded clone, and some rows leave it out.

.	TRBD1	TRBJ1-5	TRBV19	TGTGCCAGTAGTGGGGGACAGGGGAGTCAGCCCCAGCATTTT	CASSGGQGSQPQHF
.	.	TRBJ2-1	TRBV7-2	TGTGCCAGCAGCTTGACAGGGGACTACGGTGAGCAGTTCTTC	CASSLTGDYGEQFF
.	.	TRBJ1-4	TRBV9	TGTGCCAGCAGCGGCGGGGCGACAGATGAAAAACTGTTTTTT	CASSGGATDEKLFF
.	.	TRBJ2-2	TRBV18	TGTGCCAGCTCGAGGCAGGGGAGCGCCGGGGAGCTGTTTTTT	CASSRQGSAGELFF
.	.	TRBJ1-1	TRBV12-3/TRBV12-4	TGTGCCGCAGGGGCCGGCGGCACTGAAGCTTTCTTT	CAAGAGGTEAFF
.	TRBD1	TRBJ1-2	TRBV5-4	TGTGCCAGCAGCTCGGGACAGGGCCAAGCAATCTATGGCTACACCTTC	CASSSGQGQAIYGYTF
few	TRBD1	TRBJ2-3	TRBV5-4	TGTGCCAGCAGCCCGGACAGGGGATTCACAGATACGCAGTATTTT	CASSPDRGFTDTQYF
.	.	TRBJ1-1	TRBV7-8	TGTGCCAGCAGCTTCTCCCGGGACACTGAAGCTTTCTTT	CASSFSRDTEAFF
.	TRBD1	TRBJ1-1	TRBV27	TGTGCCAGCAGTCCACCCGGTCGGACAGGAAACACTGAAGCTTTCTTT	CASSPPGRTGNTEAFF
.	.	TRBJ1-2	TRBV28	TGTGCCAGCAGTTTAATCCGATTAGATGGCTACACCTTC	CASSLIRLDGYTF
few	TRBD1	TRBJ1-2	TRBV2	TGTGCCAGCAGGGGGACAGGGGGCGGTGGCTACACCTTC	CASRGTGGGGYTF
.	TRBD2	TRBJ2-3	TRBV3-1/TRBV3-2	TGTGCCAGCAGCCACCCCAGTAGCGGGGGAGGCACAGATACGCAGTATTTT	CASSHPSSGGGTDTQYF
.	TRBD1	TRBJ1-5	TRBV2	TGTGCCAGCAGCGGACAGGGGCATCAGCCCCAGCATTTT	CASSGQGHQPQHF
.	TRBD1	TRBJ1-6	TRBV9	TGTGCCAGCAGCGTAGGGGGACAGGGGGATTCACCCCTCCACTTT	CASSVGGQGDSPLHF
once	.	TRBJ1-2	TRBV6-5	TGTGCCAGCAGTTACAGAGGCAGCAGCGTCCCCTATGGCTACACCTTC	CASSYRGSSVPYGYTF
.	.	TRBJ2-3	TRBV5-1	TGCGCCAGCAGCTTGGAGCGCGCTCTGGGCACAGATACGCAGTATTTT	CASSLERALGTDTQYF
.	TRBD2	TRBJ2-5	TRBV11-2	TGTGCCAGCAGCACCGGGGGGTCGTTACAAGAGACCCAGTACTTC	CASSTGGSLQETQYF
.	.	TRBJ1-2	TRBV19	TGTGCCAGTAAGAAAAATAACGTCAGTCCAGGGGACTATGGCTACACCTTC	CASKKNNVSPGDYGYTF
.	.	TRBJ1-3	TRBV19	TGTGCCAGTAGTAGTTTGGAGGCTGGAAACACCATATATTTT	CASSSLEAGNTIYF
.	.	TRBJ2-5	TRBV27	TGTGCCAGCAGCCTAGGGAGGGGGGGGTACCAAGAGACCCAGTACTTC	CASSLGRGGYQETQYF
.	.	TRBJ1-3	TRBV9	TGTGCCAGCAGCGCGGGACTGGGAAACACCATATATTTT	CASSAGLGNTIYF
.	TRBD2	TRBJ2-1	TRBV25-1	TGTGCCAGCAGTGAATTAGCGGGTGGTTACAATGAGCAGTTCTTC	CASSELAGGYNEQFF
.	TRBD1	TRBJ2-7	TRBV19	TGTGCCAGTAGTATTGTCGGGACAGGTGTTGGATACGAGCAGTACTTC	CASSIVGTGVGYEQYF
.	.	TRBJ2-5	TRBV3-1/TRBV3-2	TGTGCCAGCAGCCAACCGGGACAACAAGAGACCCAGTACTTC	CASSQPGQQETQYF
.	TRBD1	TRBJ1-1	TRBV11-1	TGTGCCAGCAGCCCCGGGACAGGGCGGAACACTGAAGCTTTCTTT	CASSPGTGRNTEAFF